The source of this T cell receptor beta chain is a study of T cell responses to AZD1222 COVID-19 vaccine. Concerning this clone: Its antigen is unidentified.

It was second doses at about 4 or about 12 weeks that were pooled. The method was immunoSEQ multiplex PCR; TCRdb's version includes in-frame clones alone and lacks a portion of them. The sample consists of 100,000 to 120,000 clones, roughly nine tenths of them appearing once. The junction had 6 bases not matched to a gene; V was cut back by 5 bases and J by 4 bases. The CDR3 extends over 17 amino acids. From germline, CDR1 is MDHEN and CDR2 SYDVKM. The study's findings and limits: Spike-specific TCRs gained breadth and depth after people received two AZD1222 doses. Females made up more of the donors, who were largely white British, and clonal diversity may have come out too low.

The specimen comprised peripheral blood, sampled 28 days after the second AZD1222 dose. The V gene is TRBV28, the J gene TRBJ2-1; 15 nucleotides align to TRBD2. The origin of this receptor is an adult who received the AZD1222 COVID-19 vaccine. The CDR3 region is CASSALGLAGGYNEQFF. The CDR3 DNA reads TGTGCCAGCAGTGCCCTTGGACTAGCGGGAGGGTACAATGAGCAGTTCTTC.